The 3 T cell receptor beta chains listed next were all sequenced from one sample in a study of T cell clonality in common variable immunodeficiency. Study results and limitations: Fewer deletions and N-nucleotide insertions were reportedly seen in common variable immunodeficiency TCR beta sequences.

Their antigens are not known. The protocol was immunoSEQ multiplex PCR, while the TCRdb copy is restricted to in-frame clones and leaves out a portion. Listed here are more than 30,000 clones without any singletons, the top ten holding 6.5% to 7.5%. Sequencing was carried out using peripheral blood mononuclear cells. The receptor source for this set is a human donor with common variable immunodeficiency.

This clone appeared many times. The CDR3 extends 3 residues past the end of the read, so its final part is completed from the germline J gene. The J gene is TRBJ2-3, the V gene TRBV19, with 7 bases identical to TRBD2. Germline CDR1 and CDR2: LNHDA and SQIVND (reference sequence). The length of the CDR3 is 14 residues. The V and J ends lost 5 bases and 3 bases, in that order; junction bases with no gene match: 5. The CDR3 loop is CASSPAGSTDTQYF. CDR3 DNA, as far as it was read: TGTGCCAGTAGTCCAGCGGGATCGACAGATACG.

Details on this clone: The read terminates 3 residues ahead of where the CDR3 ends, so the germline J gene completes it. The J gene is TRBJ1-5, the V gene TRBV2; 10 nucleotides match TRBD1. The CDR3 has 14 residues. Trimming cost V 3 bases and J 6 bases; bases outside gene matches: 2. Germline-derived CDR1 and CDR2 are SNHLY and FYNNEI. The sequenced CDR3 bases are TGTGCCAGCAGTGAGACAGGGGGCGGTCAGCCC. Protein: CASSETGGGQP. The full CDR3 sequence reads CASSETGGGQPQHF.

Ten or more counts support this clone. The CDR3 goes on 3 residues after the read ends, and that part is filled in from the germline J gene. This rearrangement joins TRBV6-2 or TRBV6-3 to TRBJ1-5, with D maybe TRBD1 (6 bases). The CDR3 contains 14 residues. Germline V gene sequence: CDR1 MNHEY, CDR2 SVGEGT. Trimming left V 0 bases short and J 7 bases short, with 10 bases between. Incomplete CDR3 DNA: TGTGCCAGCAGTTACTCCGGACAGAGCCAGCCC. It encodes CASSYSGQSQP. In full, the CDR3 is CASSYSGQSQPQHF.